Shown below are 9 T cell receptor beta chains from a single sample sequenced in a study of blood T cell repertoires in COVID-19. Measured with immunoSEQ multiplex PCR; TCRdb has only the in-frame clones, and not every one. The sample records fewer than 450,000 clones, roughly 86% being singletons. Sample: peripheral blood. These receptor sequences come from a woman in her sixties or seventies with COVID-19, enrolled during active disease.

CDR3 nucleotides: TGCGCCAGCAGTGAGTCTATGGGCCCCTCCACAAACACCATATATTTT. It translates to CASSESMGPSTNTIYF. The V and J genes are TRBV5-1 and TRBJ1-3; D is unclear. The germline V gene encodes CDR1 SGHRS and CDR2 YFSETQ. V shed 5 bases and J shed 6 bases, with 21 bases lying between them. The CDR3 length is 16 residues.

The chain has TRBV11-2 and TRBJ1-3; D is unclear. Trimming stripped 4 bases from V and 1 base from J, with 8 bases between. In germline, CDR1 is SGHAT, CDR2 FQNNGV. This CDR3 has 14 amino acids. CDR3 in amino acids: CASSSPASGNTIYF. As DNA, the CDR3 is TGTGCCAGCAGCTCCCCCGCGTCTGGAAACACCATATATTTT.

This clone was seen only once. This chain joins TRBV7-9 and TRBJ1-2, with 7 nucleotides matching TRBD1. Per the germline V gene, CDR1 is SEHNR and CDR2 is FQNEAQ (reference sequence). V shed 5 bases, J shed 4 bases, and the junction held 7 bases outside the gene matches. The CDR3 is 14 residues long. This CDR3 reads CASSPRQGLYGYTF. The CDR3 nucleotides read TGTGCCAGCAGCCCCCGACAGGGCCTCTATGGCTACACCTTC.

CDR3 loop: CASSKPRGTEAFF. In DNA form, the CDR3 reads TGTGCCAGCTCAAAACCCCGGGGCACTGAAGCTTTCTTT. The genes are TRBV18 and TRBJ1-1; D unresolved. Looked up from germline, CDR1 is KGHSH and CDR2 is LQKENI. V lost 5 bases and J lost 4, with 11 bases in between. This CDR3 has 13 residues. The full variable domain, with the rest looked up from reference TRBV18 and TRBJ1-1, is NAGVMQNPRHLVRRRGQEARLRCSPMKGHSHVYWYRQLPEEGLKFMVYLQKENIIDESGMPKERFSAEFPKEGPSILRIQQVVRGDSAAYFCASSKPRGTEAFFGQGTRLTVV.

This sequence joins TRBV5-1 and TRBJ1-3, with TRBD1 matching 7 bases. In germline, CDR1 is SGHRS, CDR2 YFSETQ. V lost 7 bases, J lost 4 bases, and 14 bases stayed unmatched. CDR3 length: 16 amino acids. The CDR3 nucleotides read TGCGCCAGCTCGGAGGGGGCTACCCGGTACGGAAACACCATATATTTT. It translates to CASSEGATRYGNTIYF.

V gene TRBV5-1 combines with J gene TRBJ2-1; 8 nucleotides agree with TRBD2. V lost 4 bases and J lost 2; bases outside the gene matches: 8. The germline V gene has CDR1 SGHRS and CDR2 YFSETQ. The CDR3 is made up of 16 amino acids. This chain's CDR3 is CASSLGGAGTYNEQFF. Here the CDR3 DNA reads TGCGCCAGCAGCCTCGGGGGGGCCGGGACCTACAATGAGCAGTTCTTC.

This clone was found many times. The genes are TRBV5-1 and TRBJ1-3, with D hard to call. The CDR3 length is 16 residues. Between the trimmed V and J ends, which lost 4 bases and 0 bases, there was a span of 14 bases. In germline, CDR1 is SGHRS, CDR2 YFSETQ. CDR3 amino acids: CASSLGPEYSGNTIYF. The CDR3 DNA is TGCGCCAGCAGCCTGGGTCCGGAGTACTCTGGAAACACCATATATTTT.

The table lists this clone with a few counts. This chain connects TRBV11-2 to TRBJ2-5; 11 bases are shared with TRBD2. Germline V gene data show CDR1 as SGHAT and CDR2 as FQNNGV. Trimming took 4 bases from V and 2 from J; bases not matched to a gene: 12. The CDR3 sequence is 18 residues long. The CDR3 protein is CASSSPSGGTRIQETQYF. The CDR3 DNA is TGTGCCAGCAGCTCCCCTAGCGGGGGGACCCGTATACAAGAGACCCAGTACTTC.

Here the CDR3 DNA reads TGTGCCAGCAGTTACTTTATCGGGGGACCCGGGAACACTGAAGCTTTCTTT. Translating it yields CASSYFIGGPGNTEAFF. This rearrangement joins TRBV6-2 or TRBV6-3 to TRBJ1-1; D might be TRBD1 (5 bases). V dropped 1 base and J dropped 1 base, with 16 bases sitting between them. This CDR3 has 17 amino acids. Germline values: CDR1 MNHEY, CDR2 SVGEGT.